The present T cell receptor (beta chain) was sequenced within a study of OX40 agonist ivuxolimab in advanced cancers. For the study at large: A history of anti-PD-1, anti-PD-L1 or anti-CTLA-4 therapy was acceptable, and roughly 40% had some.

Produced via immunoSEQ multiplex PCR; TCRdb's table is partial and in-frame only. Here the sample spans some 100,000 clones, 90% being singletons. The V gene's germline CDR1 is MNHEY and CDR2 SMNVEV (reference sequence). The CDR3 has 12 residues. V lost 2 bases, J lost 3 bases, and 5 bases lay in between. The receptor was isolated from an adult with an advanced solid tumor such as melanoma, head and neck, liver or kidney cancer. The rearrangement links TRBV27 to TRBJ2-7; D unresolved. This specimen was CD4+ or CD8+ T cells sorted from blood, taken in a trial of the OX40 agonist ivuxolimab. This CDR3 reads CASSLRGYEQYF. CDR3 in DNA: TGTGCCAGCAGTTTACGCGGCTACGAGCAGTACTTC.